This TCR beta chain emerged from a study of shared clonotypes between healthy human individuals. Study-wide results and limits: Rarefaction demonstrated incomplete sorted-subset sequencing despite large depth.

Of note for this clone: Its cognate antigen is unknown.

Healthy HIV-negative adults without recent acute infections or vaccinations served as donors. Some clones are missing from TCRdb's copy, which holds only in-frame ones; the method was immunoSEQ multiplex PCR. This sample carries 300,000 to 400,000 clones, 73% of them seen once, and the ten largest clones take about 9.4%. The ends lost 5 bases at V and 0 bases at J; junction bases unmatched: 12. The CDR3 has 17 amino acids. CDR1 is SGHNT and CDR2 is YENEEA in the germline V gene. Sequencing was performed on memory CD4+ T cells sorted from blood. Documented subset: CD45RA-negative fraction. The chain is built from TRBV11-3 and TRBJ1-1; 7 bases are shared with TRBD1. This TCR was sampled from a man aged 25-45 years in good health. The CDR3 sequence: CASSRRDSWKMNTEAFF. For the CDR3, the DNA is TGTGCCAGCAGCCGCCGGGACAGTTGGAAAATGAACACTGAAGCTTTCTTT.